This T cell receptor (beta chain) stems from a study of blood T cell repertoires in COVID-19. Losses at the gene ends were 5 bases for V and 10 bases for J; bases not matched to a gene: 2. Germline lookup yields CDR1 MNHEY and CDR2 SVGEGT. CDR3 size: 13 residues. Sequencing was performed with immunoSEQ multiplex PCR; in TCRdb, only in-frame clones are kept and a portion is missing. Of about 38,000 clones in the sample, roughly 87% were seen once. This chain connects TRBV6-2 or TRBV6-3 to TRBJ2-1, with TRBD2 identical over 13 bases. Specimen: peripheral blood. The receptor's source is a human donor in a cohort sampled during active COVID-19. CDR3: CASSGGLAGEQFF. For the CDR3, the DNA is TGTGCCAGCAGTGGGGGACTAGCGGGAGAGCAGTTCTTC.